This T cell receptor (beta chain) was captured by sequencing in a study of shared clonotypes between healthy human individuals. Regarding the study as a whole: Some clonotypes were shared by all four sorted-subset donors, while others were not shared. The non-shared ones had lower generation probabilities than the shared ones. Blood was the sole source, and tissue repertoires probably differ.

Naive CD8 cells lacked CD45RO and underwent positive selection for CCR7, leaving out terminally differentiated effector memory CD45RA+ cells. This CDR3 comprises 14 residues. V lost 0 bases to trimming and J lost 8 bases, with 13 bases between them. Germline loops: CDR1 MNHEY, CDR2 SVGAGI. The count of this clone is one. Its target is not known. Sequencing was performed with immunoSEQ multiplex PCR; in TCRdb, only in-frame clones are kept and a portion is missing. The table records millions of clones, about 95% of them present only once. The chain carries TRBV6-5 and TRBJ1-2; D perhaps matches TRBD1 (6 bases). This sequence originates from a young man in good health. Sequenced sample: naive CD8+ T cells sorted from blood. CDR3 region: CASSYSRGLEGYTF. CDR3 DNA sequence: TGTGCCAGCAGTTACTCGAGGGGGTTAGAGGGCTACACCTTC.